This passage covers 26 T cell receptor beta chains from one sample sequenced in a study of blood T cell repertoires in COVID-19. Clones were sequenced by immunoSEQ multiplex PCR, and TCRdb holds only the in-frame ones, with some missing. The repertoire has 200,000 to 250,000 clones, approximately 90% of them found once; the top ten carry around 0.87%. Sequencing was performed on PBMCs or T cells enriched from blood (not recorded which). These receptor sequences come from a man aged 45-65 years who had been exposed to COVID-19.

This clone was counted a single time. The chain recombines TRBV27 with TRBJ2-4, with D possibly being TRBD2 (5 bases). Germline V gene data show CDR1 as MNHEY and CDR2 as SMNVEV (reference sequence). The V end lost 6 bases, the J end lost 5 bases, and 20 bases lay between the germline ends. The CDR3 is made up of 16 amino acids. CDR3 amino acids: CASSLDLATSQNIQYF. The DNA for the CDR3 is TGTGCCAGCAGCCTCGACCTAGCCACCTCACAAAACATTCAGTACTTC.

The CDR3 spells CATQDTTSNQPQHF. In DNA, the CDR3 is TGTGCCACCCAGGACACCACCAGCAATCAGCCCCAGCATTTT. The chain uses TRBV24-1 and TRBJ1-5; possible D gene TRBD1, 5 bases. V shed 9 bases and J shed 1 base, with 12 bases lying between them. The CDR3 length is 14 residues. Germline values: CDR1 KGHDR, CDR2 SFDVKD.

The V and J genes are TRBV28 and TRBJ1-4; the match to TRBD1 covers 11 bases. The CDR3 length is 14 residues. Trimming cost V 4 bases and J 5 bases; bases outside gene matches: 0. Germline values: CDR1 MDHEN, CDR2 SYDVKM. The chain's CDR3 is CASSWTGGNEKLFF. The CDR3 nucleotides read TGTGCCAGCAGTTGGACAGGGGGCAATGAAAAACTGTTTTTT.

The chain couples TRBV5-1 to TRBJ2-7; no clear D gene. This CDR3 region has 14 residues. The ends were cut back, 1 base at V and 3 bases at J, with 11 bases in the middle. Germline V lookup: CDR1 SGHRS, CDR2 YFSETQ. Here the CDR3 reads CASSLSPGLYEQYF. In DNA, the CDR3 is TGCGCCAGCAGCTTGAGTCCAGGTCTCTACGAGCAGTACTTC.

The chain combines TRBV5-4 with TRBJ1-2, with a possible D match to TRBD1 (5 bases). Germline V gene lookup returns CDR1 SGHNT and CDR2 YYREEE (reference sequence). The length of the CDR3 is 14 residues. V gave up 1 base and J gave up 3 bases, with 10 bases separating them. CDR3 loop: CASSLRGQYYGYTF. Written as DNA, the CDR3 is TGTGCCAGCAGCTTGAGGGGCCAGTACTATGGCTACACCTTC.

The chain couples TRBV18 to TRBJ2-7; TRBD1 matches 8 bases. The germline V gene encodes CDR1 KGHSH and CDR2 LQKENI. The V gene end was trimmed by 4 bases and the J gene end by 5 bases; junction bases not matched to a gene: 13. The CDR3 loop spans 16 amino acids. This CDR3 reads CASSRQTGDLRNEQYV. The CDR3 DNA follows: TGTGCCAGCTCACGCCAGACAGGGGACCTTCGGAACGAGCAGTACGTC.

The rearrangement uses TRBV7-9 and TRBJ2-3, with 8 bases lining up with TRBD2. The germline V gene has CDR1 SEHNR and CDR2 FQNEAQ (reference sequence). CDR3 length: 19 amino acids. V shed 0 bases and J 0 bases; nucleotides not matched to a gene: 11. The DNA of the CDR3 is TGTGCCAGCAGCTTAGCGCGGAGCGGGGGCCAAACTAGCACAGATACGCAGTATTTT. Protein product: CASSLARSGGQTSTDTQYF.

The rearrangement links TRBV2 to TRBJ2-1; 7 nucleotides agree with TRBD1. Germline V lookup: CDR1 SNHLY, CDR2 FYNNEI. The CDR3 runs 19 residues. Losses at the gene ends were 3 bases for V and 0 bases for J; bases not matched to a gene: 14. The CDR3 coding sequence is TGTGCCAGCAGTGAGTTTTGGACAGGCGCTCCGAGCTCCTACAATGAGCAGTTCTTC. It yields the protein CASSEFWTGAPSSYNEQFF.

This clone was observed a single time. The rearrangement uses TRBV7-6 and TRBJ1-5, with D possibly matching TRBD1 (6 bases). Trimming stripped 5 bases from V and 7 bases from J, with 15 bases between. The CDR3 is 14 residues long. CDR1 SGHVS and CDR2 FNYEAQ come from the germline V gene. As DNA, the CDR3 is TGTGCCAGCAGCCTCGGAGGGGGGGAACAGCCCCAGCATTTT. It encodes CASSLGGGEQPQHF.

V and J are TRBV18 and TRBJ1-5, with TRBD1 as a possible D gene (6 bases). Germline values: CDR1 KGHSH, CDR2 LQKENI. This CDR3 region has 18 residues. V was cut by 5 bases and J by 0 bases, with 20 bases left in between. CDR3: CASSRTADNPNSNQPQHF. Here the CDR3 DNA reads TGTGCCAGCTCAAGGACAGCTGATAATCCCAATAGCAATCAGCCCCAGCATTTT.

CDR3 in amino acids: CASSSGTSGYEQYV. Here the CDR3 DNA reads TGTGCCAGCAGCTCGGGGACTAGCGGGTACGAGCAGTACGTC. The chain couples TRBV13 to TRBJ2-7; 12 bases match TRBD2. Looked up from germline, CDR1 is PRHDT and CDR2 is FYEKMQ (reference sequence). The ends lost 4 bases at V and 4 bases at J; junction bases unmatched: 2. This CDR3 region has 14 residues.

This clone came up once. The J gene is TRBJ2-7, the V gene TRBV5-4, with unresolved D. Per germline, CDR1 SGHNT and CDR2 YYREEE (reference sequence). The CDR3 contains 13 residues. The V end lost 0 bases, the J end lost 3 bases, and 7 bases lay between the germline ends. The CDR3 region is CASSLGLNYEQYF. CDR3 coding DNA: TGTGCCAGCAGCTTGGGACTTAACTACGAGCAGTACTTC.

The CDR3 sequence is CASSLYSLSGNTIYF. CDR3 in DNA: TGCGCCAGCAGCTTGTACAGTCTCTCTGGAAACACCATATATTTT. The J gene is TRBJ1-3, the V gene TRBV5-1; D is ambiguous. Trimming took off 1 base at V and 0 bases at J, with 8 bases between the two ends. The CDR3 length is 15 residues. The germline gives CDR1 SGHRS, CDR2 YFSETQ.

The chain has TRBV9 and TRBJ2-2; 7 bases are shared with TRBD2. J gave up 8 bases and V 4 bases, and 11 bases lay outside the gene matches. The germline gives CDR1 SGDLS, CDR2 YYNGEE. The CDR3 consists of 15 residues. The CDR3 loop reads CASSTRTSSSGELFF. In DNA form, the CDR3 reads TGTGCCAGCAGCACCAGGACTAGTTCTAGTGGGGAGCTGTTTTTT. Full variable domain (missing parts from reference TRBV9 and TRBJ2-2): DSGVTQTPKHLITATGQRVTLRCSPRSGDLSVYWYQQSLDQGLQFLIQYYNGEERAKGNILERFSAQQFPDLHSELNLSSLELGDSALYFCASSTRTSSSGELFFGEGSRLTVL.

This clone was seen more than once but under ten times. J is TRBJ2-3 and V is TRBV11-3; unclear D gene. Trimming stripped 0 bases from V and 3 bases from J, with 4 bases between. CDR3 length: 13 residues. Germline CDR1 is SGHNT and CDR2 is YENEEA. As DNA, the CDR3 is TGTGCCAGCAGCTTAGATCATACAGATACGCAGTATTTT. Encoded protein: CASSLDHTDTQYF. Full variable domain (rest looked up from reference TRBV11-3 and TRBJ2-3): EAGVVQSPRYKIIEKKQPVAFWCNPISGHNTLYWYLQNLGQGPELLIRYENEEAVDDSQLPKDRFSAERLKGVDSTLKIQPAELGDSAVYLCASSLDHTDTQYFGPGTRLTVL.

The chain carries TRBV7-3 and TRBJ2-1; the match to TRBD2 covers 14 bases. Germline CDR1 SGHTA, CDR2 FQGTGA. The CDR3 contains 17 residues. The V and J ends lost 5 bases and 7 bases, in that order; junction bases with no gene match: 10. The chain's CDR3 is CASSTGTSGRRVNEQFF. The CDR3 region has the DNA TGTGCCAGCAGCACAGGGACTAGCGGGAGAAGGGTGAATGAGCAGTTCTTC.

The chain has TRBV3-1 (or the pseudogene TRBV3-2) and TRBJ1-6; D not certain. The CDR3 totals 17 residues. The V gene lost 4 bases and the J gene lost 2 bases, with 15 bases spanning the gap. In germline, CDR1 is LGHDT, CDR2 YNNKEL (reference sequence). CDR3 protein: CASSPFPLGTYNSPLHF. CDR3 in DNA: TGTGCCAGCAGCCCCTTCCCTCTAGGAACCTATAATTCACCCCTCCACTTT.

The chain carries TRBV28 and TRBJ2-5, with a tentative D call TRBD1 (6 bases). The CDR3 consists of 14 residues. Germline V gene sequence: CDR1 MDHEN, CDR2 SYDVKM. Trimming left V 4 bases short and J 5 bases short, with 14 bases between. CDR3 sequence reads: CASSYRAYRETQYF. The DNA of the CDR3 is TGTGCCAGCAGTTACAGGGCATATCGGGAGACCCAGTACTTC. The variable domain in full, completed from reference TRBV28 and TRBJ2-5, reads DVKVTQSSRYLVKRTGEKVFLECVQDMDHENMFWYRQDPGLGLRLIYFSYDVKMKEKGDIPEGYSVSREKKERFSLILESASTNQTSMYLCASSYRAYRETQYFGPGTRLLVL.

This chain links TRBV5-6 with TRBJ1-4; 9 bases fit TRBD1. This CDR3 has 14 amino acids. The junction had 4 bases not matched to a gene; V was cut back by 4 bases and J by 6 bases. Germline CDR1 is SGHDT and CDR2 is YYEEEE. The DNA for the CDR3 is TGTGCCAGCAGCCCGGGACAGGGATATGAAAAACTGTTTTTT. Translating it yields CASSPGQGYEKLFF. The full variable domain, with the rest looked up from reference TRBV5-6 and TRBJ1-4, is DAGVTQSPTHLIKTRGQQVTLRCSPKSGHDTVSWYQQALGQGPQFIFQYYEEEERQRGNFPDRFSGHQFPNYSSELNVNALLLGDSALYLCASSPGQGYEKLFFGSGTQLSVL.

This clone was seen only a few times. This sequence joins TRBV5-1 and TRBJ1-2; maybe TRBD1 (6 bases). Germline CDR1 and CDR2: SGHRS and YFSETQ. Trimming pared 4 bases from V and 6 bases from J, leaving 10 bases between. The CDR3 loop spans 12 amino acids. The CDR3 loop is CASSGTFDGYTF. In DNA form, the CDR3 reads TGCGCCAGCAGCGGGACATTTGATGGCTACACCTTC.

This rearrangement joins TRBV18 to TRBJ1-2; 7 nucleotides match TRBD1. Germline loops: CDR1 KGHSH, CDR2 LQKENI. This CDR3 is built from 13 residues. With V trimmed by 3 bases and J by 8 bases, 6 bases remained unmatched. The CDR3 DNA sequence: TGTGCCAGCTCACCCCGACAGGGTGAAGGCTACACCTTC. This sequence encodes CASSPRQGEGYTF.

This clone occurred once. The chain has TRBV10-2 and TRBJ2-1, with 8 positions matching TRBD2. Per the germline V gene, CDR1 is WSHSY and CDR2 is SAAADI. V lost 7 bases, J lost 5 bases, and 7 bases stayed unmatched. There are 14 residues in the CDR3. The CDR3: CASKITSGNNEQFF. CDR3 bases: TGCGCCAGCAAGATTACTAGCGGAAACAATGAGCAGTTCTTC.

This chain uses TRBV6-5 with TRBJ1-5; 7 positions agree with TRBD1. The CDR3 is made up of 15 amino acids. The V gene end was trimmed by 5 bases and the J gene end by 3 bases; junction bases not matched to a gene: 7. The V gene's germline CDR1 is MNHEY and CDR2 SVGAGI. The CDR3 DNA is TGTGCCAGCAGTCCCTACAGGGGACTCAATCAGCCCCAGCATTTT. Its translation: CASSPYRGLNQPQHF.

The V and J genes are TRBV11-3 and TRBJ1-1; weak D call: TRBD1 (6 bases). The germline V gene has CDR1 SGHNT and CDR2 YENEEA. This CDR3 has 14 residues. Between the trimmed V and J ends, which lost 3 bases and 1 base, there was a span of 9 bases. CDR3 in DNA: TGTGCCAGCAGCTTGCAGGGGTCGAACACTGAAGCTTTCTTT. Translation: CASSLQGSNTEAFF. Complete variable domain (other parts from reference TRBV11-3 and TRBJ1-1): EAGVVQSPRYKIIEKKQPVAFWCNPISGHNTLYWYLQNLGQGPELLIRYENEEAVDDSQLPKDRFSAERLKGVDSTLKIQPAELGDSAVYLCASSLQGSNTEAFFGQGTRLTVV.

CDR3 in DNA: TGTGCCAGCAGTTTCGCCTGGCAGGGGGCCGGCACAGATACGCAGTATTTT. Its translation: CASSFAWQGAGTDTQYF. The V and J genes are TRBV28 and TRBJ2-3, with 8 positions matching TRBD1. CDR1 and CDR2 from the germline V gene are MDHEN and SYDVKM. This CDR3 contains 17 residues. V trimming: 3 bases; J trimming: 1 base; junction bases outside the gene matches: 9.

The chain uses TRBV9 and TRBJ2-2; 11 bases are shared with TRBD1. The V gene end was trimmed by 4 bases and the J gene end by 3 bases; junction bases not matched to a gene: 5. The CDR3 totals 16 residues. CDR1 and CDR2 from the germline V gene are SGDLS and YYNGEE. The DNA for the CDR3 is TGTGCCAGCAGCTACGGACAGGGGGCCGACACCGGGGAGCTGTTTTTT. Translated: CASSYGQGADTGELFF.